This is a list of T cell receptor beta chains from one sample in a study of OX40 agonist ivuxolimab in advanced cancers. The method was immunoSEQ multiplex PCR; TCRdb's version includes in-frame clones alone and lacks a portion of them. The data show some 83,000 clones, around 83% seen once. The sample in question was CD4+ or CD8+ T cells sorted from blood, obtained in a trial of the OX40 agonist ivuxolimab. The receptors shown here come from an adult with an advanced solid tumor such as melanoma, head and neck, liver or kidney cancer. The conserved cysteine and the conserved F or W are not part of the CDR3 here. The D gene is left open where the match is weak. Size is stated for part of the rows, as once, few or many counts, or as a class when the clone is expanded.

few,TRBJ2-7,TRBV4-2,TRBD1,ASSQDSGDRGRYEQY
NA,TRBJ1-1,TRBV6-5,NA,ASSYGNGGAF
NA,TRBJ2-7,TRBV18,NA,ASSSYYEQY
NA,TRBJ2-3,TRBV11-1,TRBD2,ASSPLGSGNTDTQY
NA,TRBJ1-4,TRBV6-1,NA,ASRQTLTNEKLF
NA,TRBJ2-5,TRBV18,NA,ASSPNRAGRTEETQY
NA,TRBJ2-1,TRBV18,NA,ASSPSGLGLFSEQF
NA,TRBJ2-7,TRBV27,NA,ASSPLPGSYYEQY
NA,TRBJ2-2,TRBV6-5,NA,ASRADSLNTGELF
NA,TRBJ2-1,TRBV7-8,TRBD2,ASSFRLAGGPYNEQF
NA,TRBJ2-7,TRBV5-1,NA,ASSLGIPQYEQY
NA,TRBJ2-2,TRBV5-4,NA,ASSTGTRNTGELF
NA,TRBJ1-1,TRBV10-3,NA,AISGGGGTEAF
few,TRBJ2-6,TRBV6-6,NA,ASSYSSAGANVLT
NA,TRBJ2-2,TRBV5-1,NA,ASRELDTGELF
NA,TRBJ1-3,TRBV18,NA,ASSPPNPDTIY
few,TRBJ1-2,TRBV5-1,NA,ASSLGQLNYGYT
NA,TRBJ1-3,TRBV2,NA,ASSNAGASGNTIY
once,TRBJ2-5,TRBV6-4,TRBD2,ASSDSIPLSSGWMGETQY
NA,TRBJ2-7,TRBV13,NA,ASSLEGPTGSYEQY
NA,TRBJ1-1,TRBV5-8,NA,ASSLSGAIITEAF
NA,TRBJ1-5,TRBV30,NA,AWSPTKYQPQH
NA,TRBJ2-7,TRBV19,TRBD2,ASSNSGSSGRRY
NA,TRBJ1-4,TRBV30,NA,AWSKTGGVKF
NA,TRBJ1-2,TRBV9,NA,ASGSPPGRADGYT
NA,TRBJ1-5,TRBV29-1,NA,SVEVGQGQPQH
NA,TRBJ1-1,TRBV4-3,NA,ASSQGANTEAF
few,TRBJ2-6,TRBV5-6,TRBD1,ASRPTGAGGANVLT
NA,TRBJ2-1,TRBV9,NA,ASSPTGQTSYNEQF
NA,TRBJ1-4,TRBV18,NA,ASSPPTLRNEKLF
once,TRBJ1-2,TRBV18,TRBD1,ASSPGTGGGNYGYT
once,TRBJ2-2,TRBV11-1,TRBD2,ASRREGTGELF
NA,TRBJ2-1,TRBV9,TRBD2,ASSPRPRLAGYEQF
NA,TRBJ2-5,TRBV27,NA,ASSVLGISSQETQY
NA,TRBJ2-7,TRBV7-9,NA,ASSSNAPHYEQY
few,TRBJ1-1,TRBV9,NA,ASSPTGNTEAF
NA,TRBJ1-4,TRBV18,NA,ASSPGTNEKLF
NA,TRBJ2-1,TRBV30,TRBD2,AWSVNPLAGGENEQF
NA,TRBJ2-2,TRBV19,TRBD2,ASSMNSGRGSGELF
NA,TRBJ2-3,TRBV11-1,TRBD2,ASSFQREGLDTQY
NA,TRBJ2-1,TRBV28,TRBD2,ASRGTSGSLLYNEQF
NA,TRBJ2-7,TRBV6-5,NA,ASSGAGTVSYEQY
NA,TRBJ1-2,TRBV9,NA,ASSATGGYT
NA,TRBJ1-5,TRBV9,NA,ASSGAYSNQPQH